Below are 2 T cell receptor beta chains sequenced from a single sample in a study of T-cell reconstitution after alpha-beta-depleted transplantation in children. Unique molecular identifiers were used to barcode this TCRbeta library. TCRdb analysed the PCR reads with MiXCR anew, one entry per CDR3 protein. Of about 480,000 distinct CDR3 sequences in the sample, around 13% were seen once. This sample comprised PBMCs from the stem cell graft donor, obtained from the stem cell graft. All receptors derive from a human donor who donated a stem cell graft to a child with combined immunodeficiency.

This rearrangement joins TRBV19 to TRBJ2-4, with a weak D call TRBD1 (6 bases). This CDR3 region has 14 residues. Germline V gene sequence: CDR1 LNHDA, CDR2 SQIVND (reference sequence). The ends were cut back, 8 bases at V and 0 bases at J, with 11 bases in the middle. The CDR3 region has the DNA TGTGCCAGTCGGGACACCCCAGCCAAAAACATTCAGTACTTC. Amino acids: CASRDTPAKNIQYF.

Ten or more counts support this clonotype. The chain carries TRBV7-9 and TRBJ1-3; D unresolved. Per germline, CDR1 SEHNR and CDR2 FQNEAQ (reference sequence). V lost 5 bases and J 0 bases, leaving 5 bases between the germline ends. The CDR3 has 13 residues. The CDR3 region is CASSRSSGNTIYF. DNA of the CDR3: TGTGCCAGCAGCCGTTCCTCTGGAAACACCATATATTTT. The entire variable domain, with the rest obtained from reference TRBV7-9 and TRBJ1-3, is as follows: DTGVSQNPRHKITKRGQNVTFRCDPISEHNRLYWYRQTLGQGPEFLTYFQNEAQLEKSRLLSDRFSAERPKGSFSTLEIQRTEQGDSAMYLCASSRSSGNTIYFGEGSWLTVV.